Below are 7 T cell receptor beta chains sequenced from a single sample in a study of blood T cell repertoires in COVID-19. Data came from immunoSEQ multiplex PCR; TCRdb stores just in-frame clones and leaves some out. The sample has 200,000 to 250,000 clones, 86% seen once. The sample was peripheral blood. All receptors derive from a woman aged 50 to 65 with COVID-19, enrolled during active disease.

Only a few counts were recorded for this clone. The CDR3 DNA reads as TGTGCCTGGAGCCCCCTGGGCAGGGGCGCCGGTAACTATGGCTACACCTTC. Translating gives CAWSPLGRGAGNYGYTF. The chain links TRBV30 to TRBJ1-2; the D gene is possibly TRBD1 (6 bases). This CDR3 is built from 17 residues. From germline, CDR1 is GTSNPN and CDR2 SVGIG (reference sequence). V was pared by 3 bases and J by 1 base, with 21 bases between.

This clone was counted a single time. V usage is TRBV6-6 and J usage is TRBJ1-2; 10 nucleotides align to TRBD1. CDR3 size: 14 residues. The germline V gene has CDR1 MNHNY and CDR2 SVGAGI (reference sequence). J gave up 6 bases and V 2 bases, and 3 bases lay outside the gene matches. CDR3 bases: TGTGCCAGCAGTTACGGGGGGACAGGGGATGGCTACACCTTC. Protein product: CASSYGGTGDGYTF.

This clone was seen a single time. The chain couples TRBV6-6 to TRBJ2-3; 8 bases are shared with TRBD1. The CDR3 has 15 residues. The V gene's germline CDR1 is MNHNY and CDR2 SVGAGI (reference sequence). Germline trimming cut 6 bases from V and 2 bases from J; bases unmatched to any gene: 7. The CDR3 DNA is TGTGCCAGCAGACCCGGGACAGGACCCACAGATACGCAGTATTTT. This encodes CASRPGTGPTDTQYF.

This rearrangement joins TRBV29-1 to TRBJ2-5; no definite D call. V was clipped by 3 bases and J by 2 bases, with 7 bases between them. CDR3 length equals 12 residues. Germline-derived CDR1 and CDR2 are SQVTM and ANQGSEA. The CDR3 nucleotides are TGCAGCGTTGAGCGGCAGCAAGAGACCCAGTACTTC. This codes for CSVERQQETQYF.

The chain recombines TRBV5-1 with TRBJ2-1; a possible D gene is TRBD2 (7 bases). Deletions cut 0 bases from V and 9 bases from J, with 16 bases between. This CDR3 region has 15 residues. The V gene's germline CDR1 is SGHRS and CDR2 YFSETQ. CDR3 loop: CASSLDGGAFGEQFF. DNA of the CDR3: TGCGCCAGCAGCTTGGATGGGGGGGCATTCGGTGAGCAGTTCTTC.

Many counts were recorded for this clone. The gene calls are TRBV20-1 and TRBJ1-1; 11 bases fit TRBD1. Germline trimming cut 3 bases from V and 10 bases from J; bases unmatched to any gene: 7. The CDR3 has 13 residues. CDR1 DFQATT and CDR2 SNEGSKA come from the germline V gene (reference sequence). CDR3 sequence (DNA): TGCAGTGCTAGTTTGGGACAGGGGGTTTCAGCTTTCTTT. Its protein is CSASLGQGVSAFF.

This clone has only one observation. The chain combines TRBV5-1 with TRBJ1-1; 7 nucleotides line up with TRBD1. CDR3 size: 15 residues. The ends lost 1 base at V and 0 bases at J; junction bases unmatched: 3. The germline gives CDR1 SGHRS, CDR2 YFSETQ. The CDR3 region has the DNA TGCGCCAGCAGCTTGCCCGGGACAGTGAACACTGAAGCTTTCTTT. This encodes CASSLPGTVNTEAFF.